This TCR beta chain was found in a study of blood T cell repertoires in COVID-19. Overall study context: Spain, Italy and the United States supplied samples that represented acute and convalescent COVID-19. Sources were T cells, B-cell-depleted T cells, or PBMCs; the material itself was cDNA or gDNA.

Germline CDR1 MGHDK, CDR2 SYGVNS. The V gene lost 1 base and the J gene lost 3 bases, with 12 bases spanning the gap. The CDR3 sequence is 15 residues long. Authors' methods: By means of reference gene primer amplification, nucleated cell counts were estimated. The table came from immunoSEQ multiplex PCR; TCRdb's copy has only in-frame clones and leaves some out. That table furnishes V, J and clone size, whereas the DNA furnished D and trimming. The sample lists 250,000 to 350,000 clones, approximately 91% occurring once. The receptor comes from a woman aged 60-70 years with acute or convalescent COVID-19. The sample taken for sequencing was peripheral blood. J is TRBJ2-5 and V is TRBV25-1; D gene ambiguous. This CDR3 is CASSEFDKIEETQYF. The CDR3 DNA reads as TGTGCCAGCAGTGAATTCGACAAGATTGAAGAGACCCAGTACTTC. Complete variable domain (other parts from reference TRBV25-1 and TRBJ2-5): EADIYQTPRYLVIGTGKKITLECSQTMGHDKMYWYQQDPGMELHLIHYSYGVNSTEKGDLSSESTVSRIRTEHFPLTLESARPSHTSQYLCASSEFDKIEETQYFGPGTRLLVL.